A selection of T cell receptor beta chains follows, all from one sample in a study of T cells in localized non-small cell lung cancer. Profiling relied on immunoSEQ multiplex PCR, and the TCRdb table lists in-frame clones only, not all of them. The table lists around 26,000 clones, approximately 90% of them singletons. The sample here was peripheral blood, taken before any cancer treatment. These receptors were collected from a female donor older than 55 with stage II squamous cell lung carcinoma. Both conserved end residues are part of each CDR3. The D gene is left open where the match is weak. Not all rows give a size; the values are once, few, many and, for expanded clones, a class.

CDR3aa: CSARVDREQYF; CDR3nt: TGCAGTGCTAGAGTTGACCGGGAGCAGTACTTC; j_gene: TRBJ2-7; abundance: .; d_gene: .; v_gene: TRBV20-1
CDR3aa: CASSGPNQETQYF; CDR3nt: TGTGCCAGCAGCGGCCCGAACCAAGAGACCCAGTACTTC; j_gene: TRBJ2-5; abundance: .; d_gene: .; v_gene: TRBV7-2
CDR3aa: CASSEIPTGELFF; CDR3nt: TGTGCCAGCAGTGAGATACCGACCGGGGAGCTGTTTTTT; j_gene: TRBJ2-2; abundance: .; d_gene: .; v_gene: TRBV6-6
CDR3aa: CASSREVDRQAFF; CDR3nt: TGTGCCAGCAGTCGGGAGGTGGACAGACAAGCTTTCTTT; j_gene: TRBJ1-1; abundance: .; d_gene: .; v_gene: TRBV2
CDR3aa: CASSLQTGASEAFF; CDR3nt: TGCGCCAGCAGCCTACAAACAGGGGCCTCTGAAGCTTTCTTT; j_gene: TRBJ1-1; abundance: .; d_gene: TRBD1; v_gene: TRBV5-1
CDR3aa: CASDLQGTYGYTF; CDR3nt: TGTGCCAGCGATCTACAGGGGACCTATGGCTACACCTTC; j_gene: TRBJ1-2; abundance: .; d_gene: TRBD1; v_gene: TRBV2
CDR3aa: CATNPRTGRYEQYF; CDR3nt: TGTGCCACCAACCCTCGGACAGGGAGGTACGAGCAGTACTTC; j_gene: TRBJ2-7; abundance: .; d_gene: TRBD1; v_gene: TRBV10-3
CDR3aa: CASSEADLAGQFF; CDR3nt: TGTGCCAGCAGTGAAGCAGACCTAGCGGGACAGTTCTTC; j_gene: TRBJ2-1; abundance: .; d_gene: TRBD2; v_gene: TRBV2
CDR3aa: CASGSGPGTSGTGELFF; CDR3nt: TGTGCTAGTGGTTCGGGCCCCGGGACTAGCGGCACCGGGGAGCTGTTTTTT; j_gene: TRBJ2-2; abundance: .; d_gene: TRBD2; v_gene: TRBV12-5
CDR3aa: CASSFSLETQYF; CDR3nt: TGTGCCAGCAGTTTCTCCCTGGAGACCCAGTACTTC; j_gene: TRBJ2-5; abundance: .; d_gene: .; v_gene: TRBV28
CDR3aa: CASRRIGNRGYTF; CDR3nt: TGTGCCAGCAGGAGAATAGGGAACCGTGGCTACACCTTC; j_gene: TRBJ1-2; abundance: .; d_gene: .; v_gene: TRBV11-2
CDR3aa: CASSKGAGASYNEQFF; CDR3nt: TGTGCCAGCAGCAAGGGGGCGGGGGCCTCCTACAATGAGCAGTTCTTC; j_gene: TRBJ2-1; abundance: .; d_gene: .; v_gene: TRBV5-6
CDR3aa: CASSIVGAGELFF; CDR3nt: TGTGCCAGTAGTATAGTAGGGGCCGGGGAGCTGTTTTTT; j_gene: TRBJ2-2; abundance: .; d_gene: .; v_gene: TRBV19
CDR3aa: CASSLARAEEKLFF; CDR3nt: TGTGCCAGCAGCTTAGCCAGGGCGGAGGAAAAACTGTTTTTT; j_gene: TRBJ1-4; abundance: .; d_gene: .; v_gene: TRBV7-2
CDR3aa: CASSVDLDTEAFF; CDR3nt: TGTGCCAGCAGCGTAGATCTGGACACTGAAGCTTTCTTT; j_gene: TRBJ1-1; abundance: few; d_gene: .; v_gene: TRBV9
CDR3aa: CASRPPGGGYGYTF; CDR3nt: TGTGCCTCTCGACCCCCCGGGGGGGGCTATGGCTACACCTTC; j_gene: TRBJ1-2; abundance: .; d_gene: .; v_gene: TRBV6-5
CDR3aa: CASSFRTGFFYEQYF; CDR3nt: TGTGCCAGCAGTTTTCGGACAGGTTTTTTCTACGAGCAGTACTTC; j_gene: TRBJ2-7; abundance: .; d_gene: TRBD1; v_gene: TRBV27
CDR3aa: CASSFRREETQYF; CDR3nt: TGTGCTAGCAGCTTCCGCAGAGAAGAGACCCAGTACTTC; j_gene: TRBJ2-5; abundance: .; d_gene: .; v_gene: TRBV7-7
CDR3aa: CASSSVAGVGNEQFF; CDR3nt: TGCGCCAGCAGCTCCGTAGCGGGGGTAGGGAATGAGCAGTTCTTC; j_gene: TRBJ2-1; abundance: .; d_gene: TRBD2; v_gene: TRBV5-1
CDR3aa: CASSTHEGSSIYF; CDR3nt: TGTGCCAGCAGCACCCATGAGGGGAGTTCCATATATTTT; j_gene: TRBJ1-3; abundance: .; d_gene: .; v_gene: TRBV9
CDR3aa: CASSLAGSSYEQYF; CDR3nt: TGTGCCAGCAGCTTGGCAGGGAGCTCCTACGAGCAGTACTTC; j_gene: TRBJ2-7; abundance: .; d_gene: .; v_gene: TRBV5-6
CDR3aa: CASSPLDGGKEAFF; CDR3nt: TGTGCCAGCTCACCACTCGACGGGGGGAAAGAAGCTTTCTTT; j_gene: TRBJ1-1; abundance: .; d_gene: .; v_gene: TRBV18
CDR3aa: CASSRIDGRSEAFF; CDR3nt: TGTGCCAGCAGCCGGATCGACGGCCGATCTGAAGCTTTCTTT; j_gene: TRBJ1-1; abundance: .; d_gene: .; v_gene: TRBV27
CDR3aa: CASTPNGVTQYF; CDR3nt: TGTGCCAGCACCCCGAACGGCGTGACCCAGTACTTC; j_gene: TRBJ2-5; abundance: .; d_gene: .; v_gene: TRBV7-9
CDR3aa: CASSLVELASEQFF; CDR3nt: TGTGCCAGCAGCTTAGTGGAACTAGCTAGTGAGCAGTTCTTC; j_gene: TRBJ2-1; abundance: .; d_gene: .; v_gene: TRBV7-2
CDR3aa: CASSPRTGLNGYTF; CDR3nt: TGTGCCAGCAGCCCCCGGACAGGGCTAAATGGCTACACCTTC; j_gene: TRBJ1-2; abundance: .; d_gene: TRBD1; v_gene: TRBV28
CDR3aa: CASSQAKGGPGDTQYF; CDR3nt: TGTGCCAGCAGCCAAGCAAAGGGAGGGCCTGGAGATACGCAGTATTTT; j_gene: TRBJ2-3; abundance: .; d_gene: TRBD2; v_gene: TRBV4-2
CDR3aa: CASSVGGTGGYEQYF; CDR3nt: TGTGCCAGCAGCGTAGGTGGGACAGGGGGCTACGAGCAGTACTTC; j_gene: TRBJ2-7; abundance: .; d_gene: TRBD1; v_gene: TRBV9
CDR3aa: CASSPTRDGRFYNEQFF; CDR3nt: TGTGCCAGCAGCCCAACGAGGGACGGAAGATTCTACAATGAGCAGTTCTTC; j_gene: TRBJ2-1; abundance: .; d_gene: .; v_gene: TRBV7-9
CDR3aa: CASSLNGGRETQYF; CDR3nt: TGTGCCAGCAGCTTAAATGGGGGTCGGGAGACCCAGTACTTC; j_gene: TRBJ2-5; abundance: .; d_gene: .; v_gene: TRBV7-3
CDR3aa: CASSLSASAFF; CDR3nt: TGTGCCAGCAGTTTAAGTGCGTCAGCTTTCTTT; j_gene: TRBJ1-1; abundance: .; d_gene: .; v_gene: TRBV28
CDR3aa: CASSLLAGSSYEQYF; CDR3nt: TGCGCCAGCAGCTTACTAGCGGGCAGCTCCTACGAGCAGTACTTC; j_gene: TRBJ2-7; abundance: .; d_gene: TRBD2; v_gene: TRBV5-1